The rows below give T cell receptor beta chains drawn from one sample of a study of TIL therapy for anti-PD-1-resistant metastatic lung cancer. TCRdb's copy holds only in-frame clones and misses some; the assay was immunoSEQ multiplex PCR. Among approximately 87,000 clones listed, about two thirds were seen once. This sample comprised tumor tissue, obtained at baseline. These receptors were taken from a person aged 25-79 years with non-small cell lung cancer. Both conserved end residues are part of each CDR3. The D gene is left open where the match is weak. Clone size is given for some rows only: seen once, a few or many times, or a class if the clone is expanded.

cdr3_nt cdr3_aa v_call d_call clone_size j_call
TGTGCCACCAGTGATCAAAGGAGTGGGGGAAAAGAGACCCAGTACTTC CATSDQRSGGKETQYF TRBV24-1 NA NA TRBJ2-5
TGTGCCAGCAGTCTAATGGGGGATACGCAGTATTTT CASSLMGDTQYF TRBV7-9 NA NA TRBJ2-3
TGTGCCAGTAGTATATCCCAAGGAGAAAAACTGTTTTTT CASSISQGEKLFF TRBV19 NA NA TRBJ1-4
TGCGCCAGCAGTGAGTCGACCGCGAGTCGAAACATTCAGTACTTC CASSESTASRNIQYF TRBV10-1 NA NA TRBJ2-4
TGTGCCAGCAGTCAGAGCGGGGGAAACATTCAGTACTTC CASSQSGGNIQYF TRBV28 TRBD2 few TRBJ2-4
TGTGCCAGTACCGGGACGGCGCTCGGAATCATGAACACTGAAGCTTTCTTT CASTGTALGIMNTEAFF TRBV19 NA many TRBJ1-1
TGTGCCAGCAGCTTCACCCAGGGACTAGGAAACTACGAGCAGTACTTC CASSFTQGLGNYEQYF TRBV5-5 TRBD2 NA TRBJ2-7
TGCAGCGTTGAGGACGGGATACAGGTTGGAAAACTGTTTTTT CSVEDGIQVGKLFF TRBV29-1 NA NA TRBJ1-4
TGTGCCAGCTCACCTTTGCCGCAAGGGAGCAATCAGCCCCAGCATTTT CASSPLPQGSNQPQHF TRBV18 NA NA TRBJ1-5
TGTGCCAGCTCACAAGGACTAGCGGGAGCCCAAGAGACCCAGTACTTC CASSQGLAGAQETQYF TRBV18 TRBD2 medium-sized TRBJ2-5
TGTGCCGGGGAGACCCAGTACTTC CAGETQYF TRBV6-6 NA NA TRBJ2-5
TGTGCCAGCGCCCTCTGGGGGTACGAGCAGTACTTC CASALWGYEQYF TRBV12-3/TRBV12-4 NA NA TRBJ2-7
TGCGCCAGCAGTTTACAGGACCAAGGAAACACCATATATTTT CASSLQDQGNTIYF TRBV5-1 NA once TRBJ1-3
TGTGCCAGCAGTAAACTGGGACAGGGGGATGGCTACACCTTC CASSKLGQGDGYTF TRBV6-2/TRBV6-3 TRBD1 NA TRBJ1-2
TGTGCCAGCAGCTTGGAACTTACAGCCGGGGAGCAGTACTTC CASSLELTAGEQYF TRBV5-4 NA few TRBJ2-7
TGTGCCAGCAGCTTGGACAGGATCGGCAACGGCTACACCTTC CASSLDRIGNGYTF TRBV5-6 NA once TRBJ1-2
TGTGCCACCAGTGATACAGGGTTCAACTACAATGAGCAGTTCTTC CATSDTGFNYNEQFF TRBV24-1 NA NA TRBJ2-1
TGCGCCAGCAGGGCCAGAACGGACAGCCGCTACGAGCAGTACTTC CASRARTDSRYEQYF TRBV10-2 NA NA TRBJ2-7
TGTGCCAGCAGTGGATGGGTTGGGGCTATAGGTTCACCCCTCCACTTT CASSGWVGAIGSPLHF TRBV6-1 NA NA TRBJ1-6
TGTGCCAGCAGTCGGGGGACTAGCGGGATCGCGTATGAGCAGTTCTTC CASSRGTSGIAYEQFF TRBV6-2/TRBV6-3 TRBD2 NA TRBJ2-1
TGTGCCAGCAGTACGACTAGCGGGAGCAATGAGCAGTTCTTC CASSTTSGSNEQFF TRBV9 TRBD2 once TRBJ2-1
TGTGCCAGCAGAGCCCGGGACAGGAGGAATTCACCCCTCCACTTT CASRARDRRNSPLHF TRBV3-1/TRBV3-2 TRBD1 NA TRBJ1-6
TGTGCCAGTAGTCGGGACTCCTTCTATGGCTACACCTTC CASSRDSFYGYTF TRBV19 NA NA TRBJ1-2
TGCGCCAGCAGCTTAAGTGGACATATGAACACTGAAGCTTTCTTT CASSLSGHMNTEAFF TRBV5-1 NA few TRBJ1-1
TGTGCCAGCAGTTTACTCGGACAACCCGGCGAGACCCAGTACTTC CASSLLGQPGETQYF TRBV28 NA NA TRBJ2-5
TGCGCCAGCAGCCAAGATCTGGTTAGCGGGGGGGCGGTGGATACGCAGTATTTT CASSQDLVSGGAVDTQYF TRBV4-3 TRBD2 NA TRBJ2-3
TGTGCCAGTAGTATTGGTTTCGGACCGGCCCAAGAGACCCAGTACTTC CASSIGFGPAQETQYF TRBV19 NA NA TRBJ2-5
TGTGCCAGCAGTTTTACAGATGGGGGCGAGCAGTACTTC CASSFTDGGEQYF TRBV12-3/TRBV12-4 NA NA TRBJ2-7
TGTGCCAGCAGCTTGGGGGGCCCCTATGGCTACACCTTC CASSLGGPYGYTF TRBV2 NA NA TRBJ1-2
TGTGCCTTGGCCGGGACAGGGGGTCGGATGGGTGAAGCTTTCTTT CALAGTGGRMGEAFF TRBV30 TRBD1 NA TRBJ1-1
TGTGCCAGCTCACCGCGAAACACCGGGGAGCTGTTTTTT CASSPRNTGELFF TRBV18 NA few TRBJ2-2